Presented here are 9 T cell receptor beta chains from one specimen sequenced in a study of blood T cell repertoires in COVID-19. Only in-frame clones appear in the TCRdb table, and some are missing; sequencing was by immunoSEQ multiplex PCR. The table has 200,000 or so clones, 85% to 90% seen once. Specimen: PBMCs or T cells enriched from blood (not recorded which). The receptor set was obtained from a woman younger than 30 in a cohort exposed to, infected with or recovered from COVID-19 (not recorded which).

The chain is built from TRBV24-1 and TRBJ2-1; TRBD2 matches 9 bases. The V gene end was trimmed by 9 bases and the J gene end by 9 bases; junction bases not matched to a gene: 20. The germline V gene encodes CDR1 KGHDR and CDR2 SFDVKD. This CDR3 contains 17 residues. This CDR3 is CATGGREGNEAPGEQFF. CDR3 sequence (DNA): TGTGCCACCGGAGGGCGGGAGGGGAATGAGGCCCCCGGTGAGCAGTTCTTC.

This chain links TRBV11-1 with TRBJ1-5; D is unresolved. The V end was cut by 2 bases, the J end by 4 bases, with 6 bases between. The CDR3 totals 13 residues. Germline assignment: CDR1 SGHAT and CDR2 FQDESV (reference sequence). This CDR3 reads CASSLTENQPQHF. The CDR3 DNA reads TGTGCCAGCAGCTTAACGGAGAATCAGCCCCAGCATTTT.

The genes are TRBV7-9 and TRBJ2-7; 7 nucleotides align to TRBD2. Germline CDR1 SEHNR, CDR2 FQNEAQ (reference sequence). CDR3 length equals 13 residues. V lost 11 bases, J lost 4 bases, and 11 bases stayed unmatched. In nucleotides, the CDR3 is TGTGCCGAGGCGGGAGATATGAGTTACGAGCAGTACTTC. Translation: CAEAGDMSYEQYF.

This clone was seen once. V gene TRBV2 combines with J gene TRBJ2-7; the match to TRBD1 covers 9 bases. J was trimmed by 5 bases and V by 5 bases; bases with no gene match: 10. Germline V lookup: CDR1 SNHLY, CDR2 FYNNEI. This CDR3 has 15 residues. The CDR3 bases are TGTGCCAGCAGTAGGGGTTGGGACAGGGAACACGAGCAGTACTTC. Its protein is CASSRGWDREHEQYF. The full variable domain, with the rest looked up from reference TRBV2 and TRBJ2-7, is EPEVTQTPSHQVTQMGQEVILRCVPISNHLYFYWYRQILGQKVEFLVSFYNNEISEKSEIFDDQFSVERPDGSNFTLKIRSTKLEDSAMYFCASSRGWDREHEQYFGPGTRLTVT.

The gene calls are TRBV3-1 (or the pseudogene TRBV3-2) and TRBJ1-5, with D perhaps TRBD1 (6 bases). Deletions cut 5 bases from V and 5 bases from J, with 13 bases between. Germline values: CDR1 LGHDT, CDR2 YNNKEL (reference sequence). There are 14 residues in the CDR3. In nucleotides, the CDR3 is TGTGCCAGCAGCGACCGGACAGAGTATCAGCCCCAGCATTTT. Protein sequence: CASSDRTEYQPQHF.

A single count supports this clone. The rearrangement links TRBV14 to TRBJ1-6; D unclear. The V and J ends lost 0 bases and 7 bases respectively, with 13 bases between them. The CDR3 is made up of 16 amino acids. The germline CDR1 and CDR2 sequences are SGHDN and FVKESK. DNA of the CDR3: TGTGCCAGCAGCCAAGATCGGAGGACGGAAAATTCACCCCTCCACTTT. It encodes CASSQDRRTENSPLHF.

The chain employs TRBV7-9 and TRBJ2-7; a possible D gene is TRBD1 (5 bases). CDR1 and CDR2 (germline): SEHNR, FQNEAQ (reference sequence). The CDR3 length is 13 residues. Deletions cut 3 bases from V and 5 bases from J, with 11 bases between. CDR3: CASSFGIGDEQYF. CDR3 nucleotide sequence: TGTGCCAGCAGCTTCGGTATAGGGGACGAGCAGTACTTC. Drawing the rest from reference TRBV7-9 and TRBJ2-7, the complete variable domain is DTGVSQNPRHKITKRGQNVTFRCDPISEHNRLYWYRQTLGQGPEFLTYFQNEAQLEKSRLLSDRFSAERPKGSFSTLEIQRTEQGDSAMYLCASSFGIGDEQYFGPGTRLTVT.

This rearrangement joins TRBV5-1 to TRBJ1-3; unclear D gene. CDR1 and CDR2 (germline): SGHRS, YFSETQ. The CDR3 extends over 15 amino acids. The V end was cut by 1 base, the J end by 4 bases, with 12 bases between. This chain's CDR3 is CASSLQTENGNTIYF. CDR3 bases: TGCGCCAGCAGCTTGCAAACAGAAAACGGAAACACCATATATTTT.

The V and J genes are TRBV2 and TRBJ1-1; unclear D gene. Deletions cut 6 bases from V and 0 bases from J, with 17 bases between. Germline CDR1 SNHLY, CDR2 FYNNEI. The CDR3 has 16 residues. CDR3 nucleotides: TGTGCCAGCAGGTCGGCTGGAGGAACCATGAACACTGAAGCTTTCTTT. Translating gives CASRSAGGTMNTEAFF.